A selection of T cell receptor beta chains follows, all from one sample in a study of spatial heterogeneity in lung cancer. TCRdb re-analysed the 5' RACE reads in MiXCR, keeping a single row per CDR3 protein. The sample includes almost 75,000 distinct CDR3 sequences, about an eighth of them seen just once. The sequences come from PBMCs, collected at surgery. The receptors stem from a male donor with early-stage non-small cell lung cancer. Each CDR3 is given with its conserved first and last residue. D genes are given only for firm matches.

>TRBV30|.
CAWVRITNQETQYF
>TRBV9|.
CASSVSGKEDTQYF
>TRBV10-3|.
CAISGRGLLSYEQYF
>TRBV27|.
CASSLPGARKSVMGSQYF
>TRBV24-1|.
CATSDPTDWYNEQFF
>TRBV9|TRBD2
CASSPRAGGSYEQYF
>TRBV6-2/TRBV6-3|.
CASSSIGVPTEAFF
>TRBV27|.
CASSFYSPGANVLTF
>TRBV27|TRBD2
CASSFLAGGPDTQYF
>TRBV30|.
CASRKATNEQFF
>TRBV29-1|.
CSVAAGLYNEQFF
>TRBV7-6|TRBD1
CASSPGDRQKGQYF
>TRBV10-3|.
CAISESAGAYGYTF
>TRBV11-3|.
CASSPRTGFGGYTF
>TRBV5-1|TRBD2
CAGSLGLATRGEQFF
>TRBV29-1|.
CSVEEGPGQPQHF
>TRBV5-1|.
CASSFFVNTGELFF
>TRBV7-6|TRBD1
CASSLFDRGSSYNEQFF
>TRBV4-3|.
CASSQSDRLSYGYTF
>TRBV28|.
CASRGNADTQYF
>TRBV5-1|.
CASSLPKGGGTDTQYF
>TRBV19|.
CASRERGNPYEQYF
>TRBV12-3/TRBV12-4|.
CASTLSSGANVLTF
>TRBV5-1|.
CASSSRGGLTDTQYF
>TRBV10-3|TRBD2
CAISDLTSGISGETQYF
>TRBV6-5|TRBD1
CASSFTGDSYNEQFF